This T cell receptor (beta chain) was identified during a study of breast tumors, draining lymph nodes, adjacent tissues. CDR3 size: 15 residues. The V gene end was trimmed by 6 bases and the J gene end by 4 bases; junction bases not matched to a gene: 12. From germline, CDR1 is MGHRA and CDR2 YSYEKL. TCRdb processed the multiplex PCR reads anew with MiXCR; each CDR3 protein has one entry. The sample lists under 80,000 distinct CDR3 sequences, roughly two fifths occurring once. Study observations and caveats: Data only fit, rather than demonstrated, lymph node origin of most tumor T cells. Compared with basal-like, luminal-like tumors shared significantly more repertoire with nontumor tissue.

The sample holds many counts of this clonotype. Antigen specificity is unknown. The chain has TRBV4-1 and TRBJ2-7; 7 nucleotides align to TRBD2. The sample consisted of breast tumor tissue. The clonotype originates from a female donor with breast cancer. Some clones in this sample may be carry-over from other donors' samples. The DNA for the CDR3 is TGCGCCAGCAGTCACTTCGGGGGGTCTAAGTACGAGCAGTACTTC. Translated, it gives CASSHFGGSKYEQYF.